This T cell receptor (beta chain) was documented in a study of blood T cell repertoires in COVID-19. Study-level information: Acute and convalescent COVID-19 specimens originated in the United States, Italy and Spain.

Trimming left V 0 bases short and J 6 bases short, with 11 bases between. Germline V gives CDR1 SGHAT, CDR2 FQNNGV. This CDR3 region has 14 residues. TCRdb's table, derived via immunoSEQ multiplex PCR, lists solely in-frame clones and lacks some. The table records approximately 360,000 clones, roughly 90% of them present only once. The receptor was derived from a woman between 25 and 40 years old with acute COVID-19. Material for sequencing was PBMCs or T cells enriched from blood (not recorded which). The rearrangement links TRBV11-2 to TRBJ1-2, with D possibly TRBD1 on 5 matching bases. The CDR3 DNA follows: TGTGCCAGCAGCTTAGAGAACGGGGGAGATGGCTACACCTTC. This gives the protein CASSLENGGDGYTF.